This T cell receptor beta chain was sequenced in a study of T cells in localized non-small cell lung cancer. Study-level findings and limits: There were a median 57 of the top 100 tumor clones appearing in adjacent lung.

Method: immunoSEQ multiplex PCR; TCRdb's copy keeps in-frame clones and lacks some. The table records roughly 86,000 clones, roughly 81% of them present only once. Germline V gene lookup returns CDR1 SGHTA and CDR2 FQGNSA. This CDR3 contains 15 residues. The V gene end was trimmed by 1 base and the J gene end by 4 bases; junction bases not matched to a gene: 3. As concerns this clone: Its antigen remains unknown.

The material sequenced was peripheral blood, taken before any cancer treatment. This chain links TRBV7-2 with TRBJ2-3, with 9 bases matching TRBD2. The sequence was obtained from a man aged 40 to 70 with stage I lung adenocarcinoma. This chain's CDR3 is CASSLVAGGPDTQYF. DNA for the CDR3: TGTGCCAGCAGCTTAGTGGCGGGAGGGCCAGATACGCAGTATTTT.